The 27 T cell receptor beta chains given below trace back to one sample, sequenced in a study of identical twins. TCRdb used MiXCR to reprocess the 5' RACE reads, holding one entry per CDR3 protein. This table holds fewer than 650,000 distinct CDR3 sequences, approximately 9.6% found once. The sample was also linked to a second study, of yellow fever vaccine responses in identical twins.

Sequenced: PBMCs. The source of these receptors is a woman aged 18-35 years in good health.

This clonotype has just a few counts. The chain couples TRBV5-1 to TRBJ2-7; possibly TRBD1 or TRBD2 for D (6 bases each). The CDR3 extends over 17 amino acids. Trimming took off 0 bases at V and 3 bases at J, with 19 bases between the two ends. CDR1 is SGHRS, CDR2 YFSETQ, per germline. The CDR3 DNA reads TGCGCCAGCAGCTTGGCGGTGGGTCGCGGGGACAACTACGAGCAGTACTTC. Translating it yields CASSLAVGRGDNYEQYF.

This sequence joins TRBV12-3 or TRBV12-4 and TRBJ1-4, with 9 bases identical to TRBD1. Germline trimming cut 6 bases from V and 8 bases from J; bases unmatched to any gene: 10. This CDR3 is 15 amino acids long. DNA of the CDR3: TGTGCCAGCAGCCCCCCCGGGACAGGGTTGGAAAAACTGTTTTTT. It encodes CASSPPGTGLEKLFF.

The rearrangement joins TRBV11-2 to TRBJ2-1; 14 bases fit TRBD2. The CDR3 consists of 19 residues. Germline V CDR1 and CDR2: SGHAT, FQNNGV. V lost 3 bases and J lost 7; bases outside the gene matches: 14. The CDR3 loop is CASSLETSGGATGVNEQFF. The DNA of the CDR3 is TGTGCCAGCAGCTTGGAGACTAGCGGGGGGGCCACGGGAGTAAATGAGCAGTTCTTC.

The chain employs TRBV29-1 and TRBJ2-7; TRBD1 aligns across 11 bases. V dropped 2 bases and J dropped 1; count of bases not matched to a gene: 7. This CDR3 spans 16 amino acids. Germline V gene lookup returns CDR1 SQVTM and CDR2 ANQGSEA. The CDR3: CSVEFLGQGGSYEQYF. The CDR3 DNA reads as TGCAGCGTTGAATTTCTGGGACAGGGGGGATCCTACGAGCAGTACTTC.

A few counts support this clonotype. This chain links TRBV30 with TRBJ2-1; 8 bases map to TRBD2. The CDR3 has 13 amino acids. From germline, CDR1 is GTSNPN and CDR2 SVGIG (reference sequence). V gave up 4 bases and J gave up 9 bases; unmatched junction bases: 8. The DNA for the CDR3 is TGTGCCTGGAATCCGGGAGGGCCTACTGAGCAGTTCTTC. It encodes CAWNPGGPTEQFF.

This clonotype came up a few times. V is TRBV20-1 and J is TRBJ1-2, with D perhaps matching TRBD1 (5 bases). The germline V and J ends were trimmed by 6 bases and 8 bases, with 22 bases remaining between them. CDR1 is DFQATT, CDR2 SNEGSKA, per germline (reference sequence). This CDR3 region has 14 residues. DNA of the CDR3: TGCAGTGCCCCCTACGACGGGGCCGCGAGGGGCTACACCTTC. Its protein product is CSAPYDGAARGYTF.

The V and J genes are TRBV5-1 and TRBJ2-5; 8 bases are shared with TRBD1. Germline-derived CDR1 and CDR2 are SGHRS and YFSETQ. This CDR3 comprises 16 residues. V trimming: 2 bases; J trimming: 2 bases; junction bases outside the gene matches: 8. CDR3 sequence reads: CASSFRGRGEQETQYF. DNA for the CDR3: TGCGCCAGCAGCTTCAGGGGGCGAGGGGAACAAGAGACCCAGTACTTC.

This clonotype was counted only a few times. The chain combines TRBV7-2 with TRBJ1-5; D unresolved. V lost 3 bases and J 3 bases, leaving 9 bases between the germline ends. The CDR3 extends over 14 amino acids. Germline values: CDR1 SGHTA, CDR2 FQGNSA. This CDR3 is CASSFLLSNQPQHF. In nucleotides, the CDR3 is TGTGCCAGCAGCTTCCTATTATCCAATCAGCCCCAGCATTTT.

The V gene is TRBV5-8, the J gene TRBJ2-7; 9 positions agree with TRBD1. The CDR3 is made up of 14 amino acids. The germline CDR1 and CDR2 sequences are SGHTS and YDEGEE. The V gene end was trimmed by 3 bases and the J gene end by 2 bases; junction bases not matched to a gene: 3. DNA for the CDR3: TGTGCCAGCAGCTGGACAGGGGCGACCTACGAGCAGTACTTC. This encodes CASSWTGATYEQYF.

This clonotype was picked up many times. This rearrangement joins TRBV24-1 to TRBJ1-2, with 10 bases aligning to TRBD1. This CDR3 has 15 amino acids. Looked up from germline, CDR1 is KGHDR and CDR2 is SFDVKD. With V trimmed by 3 bases and J by 7 bases, 7 bases remained unmatched. The chain's CDR3 is CATSDPGTGASGYTF. Here the CDR3 DNA reads TGTGCCACCAGTGATCCCGGGACAGGGGCGTCTGGCTACACCTTC.

The rearrangement joins TRBV20-1 to TRBJ1-5, with 9 bases that match TRBD1. The J segment lost 3 bases and the V segment lost 1 base, leaving 4 bases of the junction unmatched. The germline gives CDR1 DFQATT, CDR2 SNEGSKA (reference sequence). The length of the CDR3 is 15 residues. The CDR3 region has the DNA TGCAGTGCTAGAGTGGGACAGGGATACAATCAGCCCCAGCATTTT. It encodes CSARVGQGYNQPQHF.

This sequence joins TRBV6-2 or TRBV6-3 and TRBJ1-1; no firm D call. The V gene lost 7 bases and the J gene lost 6 bases, with 15 bases spanning the gap. The CDR3 runs to 13 residues. Germline-derived CDR1 and CDR2 are MNHEY and SVGEGT. The CDR3 region is CASTSSVGAEAFF. The CDR3, as DNA: TGTGCCAGCACCTCCTCCGTAGGTGCTGAAGCTTTCTTT.

The sample holds many counts of this clonotype. This rearrangement joins TRBV6-1 to TRBJ1-3, with unresolved D. V dropped 8 bases and J dropped 7 bases, with 9 bases sitting between them. CDR1 MNHNS and CDR2 SASEGT come from the germline V gene. The CDR3 runs to 11 residues. The CDR3 is CASGSGNTIYF. The DNA of the CDR3 is TGTGCCAGCGGATCGGGGAACACCATATATTTT.

This clonotype was seen more than once but under ten times. V usage is TRBV6-5 and J usage is TRBJ2-3; TRBD2 matches at 13 bases. Germline V CDR1 and CDR2: MNHEY, SVGAGI. The CDR3 spans 16 residues. Trimming took 2 bases from V and 4 from J; bases not matched to a gene: 3. CDR3 sequence reads: CASSYGLAGAADTQYF. The DNA for the CDR3 is TGTGCCAGCAGTTACGGACTAGCGGGAGCAGCAGATACGCAGTATTTT.

Many counts were recorded for this clonotype. V and J are TRBV5-1 and TRBJ2-3, with D tentatively TRBD1 (5 bases). Germline V gives CDR1 SGHRS, CDR2 YFSETQ. The CDR3 totals 14 residues. V was shortened by 0 bases and J by 7 bases, with 12 bases between the two germline ends. The CDR3 is CASSLDTTDNTQYF. The CDR3 DNA reads TGCGCCAGCAGCTTGGATACGACAGACAATACGCAGTATTTT.

The chain has TRBV29-1 and TRBJ2-1, with TRBD1 matching 10 bases. CDR1 is SQVTM, CDR2 ANQGSEA, per germline. The CDR3 has 15 amino acids. V lost 6 bases to trimming and J lost 0 bases; unmatched junction nucleotides: 5. This CDR3 is CSVAGTGDSYNEQFF. For the CDR3, the DNA is TGCAGCGTCGCCGGGACAGGGGACTCCTACAATGAGCAGTTCTTC.

There are many counts of this clonotype. The V and J genes are TRBV12-3 or TRBV12-4 and TRBJ1-1; 7 bases fit TRBD1. V shed 6 bases and J 5 bases; nucleotides not matched to a gene: 6. The CDR3 spans 13 residues. The CDR3 DNA reads TGTGCCAGCAGCCTCGGGACAGCAACTGAAGCTTTCTTT. It codes for CASSLGTATEAFF.

The V and J genes are TRBV5-4 and TRBJ2-3, with 13 bases lining up with TRBD2. V was pared by 4 bases and J by 4 bases, with 6 bases of the junction left unmatched. The germline gives CDR1 SGHNT, CDR2 YYREEE (reference sequence). The CDR3 covers 16 residues. The CDR3 spells CASSIGLAGDSDTQYF. The CDR3, as DNA: TGTGCCAGCAGCATCGGACTAGCGGGAGACTCAGATACGCAGTATTTT.

This clonotype was detected a few times. The chain recombines TRBV6-1 with TRBJ1-5; D is possibly TRBD1 (6 bases). Between the trimmed V and J ends, which lost 6 bases and 7 bases, there was a span of 16 bases. This CDR3 has 14 residues. Germline V CDR1 and CDR2: MNHNS, SASEGT. The CDR3 DNA reads TGTGCCAGCAGACCCACAGGGCGGGGGCAGCCCCAGCATTTT. It is translated as CASRPTGRGQPQHF.

The V and J genes are TRBV28 and TRBJ2-2; the D gene is possibly TRBD2 (5 bases). Per germline, CDR1 MDHEN and CDR2 SYDVKM. CDR3 length: 15 amino acids. With 6 bases removed from V and 3 bases from J, the gap between germline ends came to 14 bases. CDR3 DNA sequence: TGTGCCAGCAGGTTACCCGGACTCGACACCGGGGAGCTGTTTTTT. It codes for CASRLPGLDTGELFF. Using reference TRBV28 and TRBJ2-2 for the parts outside the CDR3, the full variable domain is DVKVTQSSRYLVKRTGEKVFLECVQDMDHENMFWYRQDPGLGLRLIYFSYDVKMKEKGDIPEGYSVSREKKERFSLILESASTNQTSMYLCASRLPGLDTGELFFGEGSRLTVL.

The table lists this clonotype with many counts. The chain employs TRBV12-3 or TRBV12-4 and TRBJ2-1, with unresolved D. Trimming took off 0 bases at V and 7 bases at J, with 4 bases between the two ends. The CDR3 loop spans 12 amino acids. CDR3 in amino acids: CASSLAQNEQFF. CDR3 DNA sequence: TGTGCCAGCAGTTTAGCACAGAATGAGCAGTTCTTC.

In this sample, this clonotype turned up many times. The chain is built from TRBV27 and TRBJ1-1; no clear D. The V gene's germline CDR1 is MNHEY and CDR2 SMNVEV (reference sequence). Trimming pared 6 bases from V and 5 bases from J, leaving 10 bases between. The CDR3 is 12 amino acids. The CDR3 DNA is TGTGCCAGCAGCCAAGGTGGAACTGAAGCTTTCTTT. Translating it yields CASSQGGTEAFF.

CDR3 residues: CASSPLEGLNSPLHF. The DNA of the CDR3 is TGTGCCAGCAGCCCACTGGAGGGGTTGAATTCACCCCTCCACTTT. The rearrangement uses TRBV7-2 and TRBJ1-6; possible D gene TRBD1, 5 bases. Per the germline V gene, CDR1 is SGHTA and CDR2 is FQGNSA. V was pared by 5 bases and J by 7 bases, with 15 bases between. The CDR3 runs to 15 residues.

This clonotype was found many times. V gene TRBV3-1 combines with J gene TRBJ2-5, with TRBD2 matching over 14 bases. Germline V gene lookup returns CDR1 LGHDT and CDR2 YNNKEL (reference sequence). V dropped 4 bases and J dropped 7; count of bases not matched to a gene: 14. The CDR3 consists of 18 residues. This CDR3 reads CASSLTGTSGGKSGTQYF. CDR3 nucleotide sequence: TGTGCCAGCAGCCTAACCGGGACTAGCGGGGGCAAGTCGGGGACCCAGTACTTC.

This clonotype was detected ten times or more. The CDR3 sequence is CASSYFGQGTDEQFF. In DNA, the CDR3 is TGTGCCAGCAGTTATTTCGGACAGGGAACCGATGAGCAGTTCTTC. The chain recombines TRBV6-2 or TRBV6-3 with TRBJ2-1, with 8 nucleotides matching TRBD1. Looked up from germline, CDR1 is MNHEY and CDR2 is SVGEGT. V trimming: 3 bases; J trimming: 8 bases; junction bases outside the gene matches: 9. This CDR3 region has 15 residues.

The J gene is TRBJ2-3, the V gene TRBV5-1; 7 positions agree with TRBD2. V lost 3 bases to trimming and J lost 2 bases; unmatched junction nucleotides: 15. Germline CDR1 and CDR2: SGHRS and YFSETQ. This CDR3 is built from 18 residues. CDR3 amino acids: CASSSTPGTTKPTDTQYF. CDR3 DNA sequence: TGCGCCAGCAGCTCCACACCCGGGACTACGAAACCCACAGATACGCAGTATTTT.

This clonotype was observed a handful of times. The rearrangement joins TRBV5-6 to TRBJ1-2; D is ambiguous. This CDR3 region has 13 residues. CDR1 and CDR2 (germline): SGHDT, YYEEEE. V was pared by 4 bases and J by 7 bases, with 14 bases between. The CDR3 reads CASSTGPPGGYTF. CDR3 in DNA: TGTGCCAGCAGCACGGGCCCCCCGGGTGGCTACACCTTC.